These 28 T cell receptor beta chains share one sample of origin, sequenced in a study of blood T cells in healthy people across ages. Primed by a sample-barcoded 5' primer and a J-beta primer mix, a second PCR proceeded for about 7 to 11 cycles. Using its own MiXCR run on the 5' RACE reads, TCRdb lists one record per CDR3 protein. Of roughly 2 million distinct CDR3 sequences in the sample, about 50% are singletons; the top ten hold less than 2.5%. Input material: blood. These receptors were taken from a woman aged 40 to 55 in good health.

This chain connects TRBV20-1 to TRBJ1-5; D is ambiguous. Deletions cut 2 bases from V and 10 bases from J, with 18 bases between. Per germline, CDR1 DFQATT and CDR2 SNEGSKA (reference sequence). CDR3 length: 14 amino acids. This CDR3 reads CSARSGNGGPPQHF. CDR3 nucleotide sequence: TGCAGTGCTAGATCGGGGAACGGCGGGCCCCCCCAGCATTTT.

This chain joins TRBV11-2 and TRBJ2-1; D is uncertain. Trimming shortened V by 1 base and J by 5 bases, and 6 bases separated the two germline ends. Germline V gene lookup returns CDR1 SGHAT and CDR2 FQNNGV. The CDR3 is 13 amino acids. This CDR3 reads CASSLVPNNEQFF. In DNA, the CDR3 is TGTGCCAGCAGCTTAGTACCCAACAATGAGCAGTTCTTC.

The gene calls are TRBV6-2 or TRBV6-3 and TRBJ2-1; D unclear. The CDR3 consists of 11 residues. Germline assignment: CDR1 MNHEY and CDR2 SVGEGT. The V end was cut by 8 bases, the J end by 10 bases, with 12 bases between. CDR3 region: CASGLDGEQFF. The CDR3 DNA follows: TGTGCCAGCGGTCTTGATGGGGAGCAGTTCTTC.

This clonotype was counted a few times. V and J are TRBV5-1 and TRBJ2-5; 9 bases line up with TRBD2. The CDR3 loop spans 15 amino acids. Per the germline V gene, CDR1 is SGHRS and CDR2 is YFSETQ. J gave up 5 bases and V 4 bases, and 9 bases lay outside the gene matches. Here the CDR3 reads CASSGGGAVSETQYF. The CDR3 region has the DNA TGCGCCAGCAGCGGCGGGGGGGCCGTTTCCGAGACCCAGTACTTC.

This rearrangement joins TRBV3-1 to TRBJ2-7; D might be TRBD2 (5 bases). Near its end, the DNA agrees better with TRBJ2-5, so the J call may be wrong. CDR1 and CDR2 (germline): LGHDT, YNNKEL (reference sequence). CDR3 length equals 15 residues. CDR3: CASSQPYGMVETQYF. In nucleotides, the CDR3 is TGTGCCAGCAGCCAACCCTACGGGATGGTAGAGACCCAGTACTTC.

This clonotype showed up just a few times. The CDR3 region is CASSPVEGALAKNIQYF. CDR3 bases: TGTGCCAGCAGTCCTGTGGAGGGGGCCCTAGCCAAAAACATTCAGTACTTC. The chain employs TRBV28 and TRBJ2-4; D may be TRBD1 (7 bases). CDR3 length equals 17 residues. The V gene lost 5 bases and the J gene lost 0 bases, with 17 bases spanning the gap. CDR1 is MDHEN and CDR2 is SYDVKM in the germline V gene.

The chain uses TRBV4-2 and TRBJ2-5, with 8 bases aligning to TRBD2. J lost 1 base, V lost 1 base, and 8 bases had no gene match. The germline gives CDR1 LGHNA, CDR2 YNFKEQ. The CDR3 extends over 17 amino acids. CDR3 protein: CASSQVASGGPQETQYF. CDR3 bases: TGTGCCAGCAGCCAAGTTGCCAGCGGGGGTCCCCAAGAGACCCAGTACTTC.

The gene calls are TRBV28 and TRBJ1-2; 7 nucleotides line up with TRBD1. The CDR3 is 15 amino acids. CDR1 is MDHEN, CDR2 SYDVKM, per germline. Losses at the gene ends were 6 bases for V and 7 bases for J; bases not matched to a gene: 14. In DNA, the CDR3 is TGTGCCAGCAGATTTAGCGGACAGGCCCTTTCTGGCTACACCTTC. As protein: CASRFSGQALSGYTF.

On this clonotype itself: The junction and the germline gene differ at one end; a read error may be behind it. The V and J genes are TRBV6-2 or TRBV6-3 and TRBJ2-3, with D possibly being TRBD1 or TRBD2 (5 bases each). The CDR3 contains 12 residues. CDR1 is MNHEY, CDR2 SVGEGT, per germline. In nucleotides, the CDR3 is TGTGCCAGCAGTGACAGACGGGATACGCTGTATTTT. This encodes CASSDRRDTLYF.

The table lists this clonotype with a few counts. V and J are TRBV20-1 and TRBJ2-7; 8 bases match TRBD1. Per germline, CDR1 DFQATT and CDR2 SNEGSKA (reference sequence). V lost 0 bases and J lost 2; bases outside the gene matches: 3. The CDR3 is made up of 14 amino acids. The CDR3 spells CSARDGQGTYEQYF. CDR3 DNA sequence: TGCAGTGCTAGAGATGGACAGGGAACCTACGAGCAGTACTTC.

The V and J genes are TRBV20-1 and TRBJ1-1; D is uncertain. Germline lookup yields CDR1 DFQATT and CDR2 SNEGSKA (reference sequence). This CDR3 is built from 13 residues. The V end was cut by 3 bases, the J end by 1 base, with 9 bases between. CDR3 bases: TGCAGTGCTAGGCCCGAGGGGAACACTGAAGCTTTCTTT. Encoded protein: CSARPEGNTEAFF.

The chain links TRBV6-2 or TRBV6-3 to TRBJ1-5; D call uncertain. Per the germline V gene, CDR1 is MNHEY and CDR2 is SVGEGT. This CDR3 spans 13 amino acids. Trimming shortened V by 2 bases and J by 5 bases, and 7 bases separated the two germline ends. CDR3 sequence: CASSYGLDQPQHF. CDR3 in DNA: TGTGCCAGCAGTTACGGTCTAGATCAGCCCCAGCATTTT.

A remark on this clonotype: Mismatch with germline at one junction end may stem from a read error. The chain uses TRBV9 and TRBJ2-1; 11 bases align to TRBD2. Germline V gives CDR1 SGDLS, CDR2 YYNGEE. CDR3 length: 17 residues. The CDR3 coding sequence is TGTGCCGGCAGCCCCGGGGGGCTAGCGGGGGGTCTGAATGAGCAGTTCTTC. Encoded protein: CAGSPGGLAGGLNEQFF.

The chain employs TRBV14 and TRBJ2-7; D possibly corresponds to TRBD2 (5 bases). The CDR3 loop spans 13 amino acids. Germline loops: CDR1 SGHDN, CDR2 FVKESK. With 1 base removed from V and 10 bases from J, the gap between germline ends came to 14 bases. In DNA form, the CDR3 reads TGTGCCAGCAGCCAAGTGAGGGCCTGCGAACAGTACTTC. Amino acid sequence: CASSQVRACEQYF.

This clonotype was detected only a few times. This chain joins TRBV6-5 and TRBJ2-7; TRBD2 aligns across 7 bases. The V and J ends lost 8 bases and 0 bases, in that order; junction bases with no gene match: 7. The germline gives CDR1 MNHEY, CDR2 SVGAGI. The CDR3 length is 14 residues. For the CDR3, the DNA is TGTGCCAGCCAGCGGGGCGATAGCTCCTACGAGCAGTACTTC. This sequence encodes CASQRGDSSYEQYF.

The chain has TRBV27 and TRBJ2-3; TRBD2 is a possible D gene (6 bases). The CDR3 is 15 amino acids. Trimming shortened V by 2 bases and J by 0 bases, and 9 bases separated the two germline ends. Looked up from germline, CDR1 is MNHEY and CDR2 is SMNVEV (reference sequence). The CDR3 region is CASSLIRGSTDTQYF. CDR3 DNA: TGTGCCAGCAGTTTAATACGGGGGAGCACAGATACGCAGTATTTT.

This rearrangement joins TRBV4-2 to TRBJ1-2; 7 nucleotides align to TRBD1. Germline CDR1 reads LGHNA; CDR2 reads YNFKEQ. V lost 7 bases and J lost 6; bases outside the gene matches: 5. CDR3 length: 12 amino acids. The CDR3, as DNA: TGTGCCAGCACCCCAGGGGGGGATGGCTACACCTTC. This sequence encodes CASTPGGDGYTF.

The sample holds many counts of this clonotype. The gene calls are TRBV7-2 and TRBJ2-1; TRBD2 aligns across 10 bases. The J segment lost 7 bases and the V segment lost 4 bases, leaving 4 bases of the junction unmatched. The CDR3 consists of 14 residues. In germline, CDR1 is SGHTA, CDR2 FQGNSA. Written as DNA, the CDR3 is TGTGCCAGCAGCTCAGCGGGGGGGTCGAATGAGCAGTTCTTC. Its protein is CASSSAGGSNEQFF.

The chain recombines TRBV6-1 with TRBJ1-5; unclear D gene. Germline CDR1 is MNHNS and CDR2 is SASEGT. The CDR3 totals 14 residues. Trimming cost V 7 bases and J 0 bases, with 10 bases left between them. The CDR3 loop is CASKLESSNQPQHF. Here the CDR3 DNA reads TGTGCCAGCAAGCTAGAGAGTAGCAATCAGCCCCAGCATTTT.

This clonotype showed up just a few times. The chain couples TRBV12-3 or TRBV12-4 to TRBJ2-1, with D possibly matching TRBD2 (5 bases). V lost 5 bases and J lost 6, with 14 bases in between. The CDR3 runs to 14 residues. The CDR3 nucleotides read TGTGCCAGCAGTCGTACTCGGGGTTTCAATGAGCAGTTCTTC. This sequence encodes CASSRTRGFNEQFF.

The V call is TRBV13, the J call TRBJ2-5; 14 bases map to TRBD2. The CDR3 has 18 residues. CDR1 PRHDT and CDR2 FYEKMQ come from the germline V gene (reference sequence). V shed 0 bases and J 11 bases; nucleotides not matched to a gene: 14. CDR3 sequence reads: CASSLGLGTSGRPWEQYF. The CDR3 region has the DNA TGTGCCAGCAGCTTAGGTCTAGGGACTAGCGGGAGACCTTGGGAGCAGTACTTC.

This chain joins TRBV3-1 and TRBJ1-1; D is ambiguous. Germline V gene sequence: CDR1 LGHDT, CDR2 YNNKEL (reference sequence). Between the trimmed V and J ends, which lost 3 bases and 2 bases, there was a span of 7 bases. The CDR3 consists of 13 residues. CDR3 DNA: TGTGCCAGCAGCCACCGGAGTAACACTGAAGCTTTCTTT. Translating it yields CASSHRSNTEAFF.

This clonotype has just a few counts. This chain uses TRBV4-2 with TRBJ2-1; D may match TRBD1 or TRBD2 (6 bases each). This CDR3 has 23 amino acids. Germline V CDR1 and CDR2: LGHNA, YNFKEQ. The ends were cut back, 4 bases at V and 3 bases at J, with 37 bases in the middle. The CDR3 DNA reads TGTGCCAGCAGCCCCCAACCGGCCAAACGTGGGGGCTTGGGCGGGGTCGACTACAATGAGCAGTTCTTC. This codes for CASSPQPAKRGGLGGVDYNEQFF.

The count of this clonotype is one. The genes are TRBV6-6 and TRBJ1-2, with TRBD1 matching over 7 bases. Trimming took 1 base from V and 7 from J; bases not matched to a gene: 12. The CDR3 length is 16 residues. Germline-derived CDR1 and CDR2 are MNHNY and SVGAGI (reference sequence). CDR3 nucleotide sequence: TGTGCCAGCAGTTACTTTTCGGAGACAGGGAATCTTGGCTACACCTTC. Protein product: CASSYFSETGNLGYTF.

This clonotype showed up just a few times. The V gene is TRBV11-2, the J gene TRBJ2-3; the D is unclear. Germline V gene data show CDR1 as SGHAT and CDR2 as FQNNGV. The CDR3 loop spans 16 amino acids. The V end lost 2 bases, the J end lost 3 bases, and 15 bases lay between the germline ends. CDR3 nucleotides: TGTGCCAGCAGCTTACGTTTTGGGGATGGAACAGATACGCAGTATTTT. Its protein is CASSLRFGDGTDTQYF.

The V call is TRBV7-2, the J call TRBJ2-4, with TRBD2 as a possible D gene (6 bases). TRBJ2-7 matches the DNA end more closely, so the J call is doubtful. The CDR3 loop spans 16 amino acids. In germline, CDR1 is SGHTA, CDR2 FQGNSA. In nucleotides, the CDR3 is TGTGCCAGCAGCCCCTCCAGAGTGGCGGGATACTACGAGCAGTACTTC. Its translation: CASSPSRVAGYYEQYF.

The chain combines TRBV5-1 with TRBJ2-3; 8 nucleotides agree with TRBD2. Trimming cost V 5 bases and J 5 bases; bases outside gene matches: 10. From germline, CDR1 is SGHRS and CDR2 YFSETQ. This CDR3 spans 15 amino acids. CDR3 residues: CASRLPGGPKDTQYF. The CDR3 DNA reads TGCGCCAGCAGATTACCGGGGGGGCCGAAAGATACGCAGTATTTT.

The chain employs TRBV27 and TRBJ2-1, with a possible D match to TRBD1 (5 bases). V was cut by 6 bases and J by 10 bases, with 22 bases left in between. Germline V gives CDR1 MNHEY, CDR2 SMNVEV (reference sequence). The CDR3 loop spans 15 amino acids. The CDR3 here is CASSSLWGGYYEQFF. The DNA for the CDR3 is TGTGCCAGCAGCTCCCTGTGGGGCGGCTACTACGAGCAGTTCTTC.